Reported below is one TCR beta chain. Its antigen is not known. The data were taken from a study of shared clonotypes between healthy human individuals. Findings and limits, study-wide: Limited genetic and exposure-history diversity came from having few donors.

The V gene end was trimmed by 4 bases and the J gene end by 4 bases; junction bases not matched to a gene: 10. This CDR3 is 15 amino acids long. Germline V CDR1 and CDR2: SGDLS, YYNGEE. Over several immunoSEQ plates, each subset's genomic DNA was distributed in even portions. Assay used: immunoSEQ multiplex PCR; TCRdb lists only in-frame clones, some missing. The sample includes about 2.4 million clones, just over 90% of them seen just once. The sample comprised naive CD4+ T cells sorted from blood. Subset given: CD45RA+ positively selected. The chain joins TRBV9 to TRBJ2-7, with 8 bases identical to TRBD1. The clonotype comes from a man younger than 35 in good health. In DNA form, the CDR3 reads TGTGCCAGCAGCCCGGAAGGACAGGGCTTTTACGAGCAGTACTTC. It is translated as CASSPEGQGFYEQYF.